Listed below are T cell receptor beta chains from one sample, sequenced in a study of a mutant IDH1 vaccine in newly diagnosed glioma. Assay used: immunoSEQ multiplex PCR; TCRdb lists only in-frame clones, some missing. The sample holds roughly 110,000 clones, roughly 90% seen once. The antigens for these receptors are not known. The material sequenced was PBMCs, taken from a glioma patient whose treatment included an IDH1 peptide vaccine. The receptors here all came from a woman between 50 and 59 years old with glioma. Both conserved end residues are part of each CDR3. The D gene is left open where the match is weak.

D gene	V gene	CDR3 protein
TRBD2	TRBV6-4	CASSDWWEGQTYEQYF
.	TRBV5-6	CASKSGTVNTEAFF
TRBD1	TRBV11-2	CASRQLTGKGNTIYF
.	TRBV7-9	CASSLVVSSETQYF
TRBD1	TRBV5-1	CASSTQGAGELFF
TRBD1	TRBV19	CASRPTRDSPFISTDTQYF
.	TRBV7-9	CASSLALRVTISMDEKLFF
.	TRBV5-6	CASSLEGTGTEAFF
.	TRBV9	CASSVAGTPNQPQHF
TRBD2	TRBV5-6	CASSSLAGIEQFF
TRBD1	TRBV28	CASSFSDRVMSPLHF
.	TRBV5-1	CASSLKAWEYNEQFF
TRBD1	TRBV5-1	CASSLNQRQGHSYEQYF
.	TRBV6-6	CASRPVERPTYEQYF
TRBD1	TRBV7-9	CASTRDSEAFF
.	TRBV7-9	CASSPGEGQGRGANVLTF
.	TRBV19	CASSMYRAGNTEAFF
TRBD1	TRBV6-6	CASSRDRDSEKLFF
.	TRBV5-1	CASSLGTETYNEQFF
.	TRBV7-9	CASSLAYVGRQYF
.	TRBV5-4	CASSPVSSYEQYF
.	TRBV4-1	CASGSSGTNEKLFF
.	TRBV15	CATSTNRAGGLEQYF
TRBD1	TRBV4-1	CASSRWTGGGTEAFF
.	TRBV5-1	CASSPDSLNQPQHF
.	TRBV7-2	CASSLGFGGIYGETQYF
TRBD2	TRBV6-5	CASSSPAAGEGDEQFF
TRBD1	TRBV28	CASTLLTGRTEAFF
.	TRBV21-1	CASSKRTRRPYEQYF
.	TRBV5-6	CASSRDTYEQYF
.	TRBV6-1	CASTGAMNTEAFF
.	TRBV10-2	CASSESLSSGADTQYF
TRBD1	TRBV4-1	CASSQGGQGFYEQYF
TRBD2	TRBV27	CASSLSSGRQNEQFF
TRBD1	TRBV7-9	CASSSDRGPAFF
.	TRBV11-2	CASSPLRGSDTQYF
.	TRBV28	CASSLGTPNTGELFF